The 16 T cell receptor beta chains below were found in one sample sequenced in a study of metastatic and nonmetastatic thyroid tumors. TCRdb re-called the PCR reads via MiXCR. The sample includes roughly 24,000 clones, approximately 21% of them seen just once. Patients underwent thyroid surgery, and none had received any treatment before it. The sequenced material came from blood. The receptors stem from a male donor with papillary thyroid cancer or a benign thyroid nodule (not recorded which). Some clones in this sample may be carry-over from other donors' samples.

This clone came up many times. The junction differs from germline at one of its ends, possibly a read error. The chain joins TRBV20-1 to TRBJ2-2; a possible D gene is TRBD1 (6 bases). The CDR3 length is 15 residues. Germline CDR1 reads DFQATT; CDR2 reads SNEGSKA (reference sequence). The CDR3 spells CSAPRGGGNTGKLFF. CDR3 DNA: TGCAGTGCCCCAAGAGGGGGTGGGAACACCGGGAAGCTGTTTTTT.

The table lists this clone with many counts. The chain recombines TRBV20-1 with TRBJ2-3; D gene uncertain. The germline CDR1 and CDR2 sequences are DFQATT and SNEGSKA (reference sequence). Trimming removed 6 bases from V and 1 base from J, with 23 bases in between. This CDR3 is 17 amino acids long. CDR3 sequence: CSAVSTKVGVGTDTQYF. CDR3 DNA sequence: TGCAGTGCCGTCTCCACCAAGGTAGGAGTCGGCACAGATACGCAGTATTTT.

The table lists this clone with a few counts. This chain's CDR3 is CATGPPEKLFF. CDR3 nucleotide sequence: TGTGCCACAGGACCTCCTGAAAAACTGTTTTTT. This chain connects TRBV15 to TRBJ1-4; no reliable D call. The length of the CDR3 is 11 residues. Germline CDR1 reads LNHNV; CDR2 reads YYDKDF (reference sequence). The V and J ends lost 9 bases and 7 bases respectively, with 9 bases between them.

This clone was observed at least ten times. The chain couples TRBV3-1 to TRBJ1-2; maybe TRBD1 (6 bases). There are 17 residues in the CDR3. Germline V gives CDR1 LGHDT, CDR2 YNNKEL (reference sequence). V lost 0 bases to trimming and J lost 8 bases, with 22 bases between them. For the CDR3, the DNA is TGTGCCAGCAGCCAAGATAAAGGGGCACAGGGTTGGAGGGGCTACACCTTC. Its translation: CASSQDKGAQGWRGYTF.

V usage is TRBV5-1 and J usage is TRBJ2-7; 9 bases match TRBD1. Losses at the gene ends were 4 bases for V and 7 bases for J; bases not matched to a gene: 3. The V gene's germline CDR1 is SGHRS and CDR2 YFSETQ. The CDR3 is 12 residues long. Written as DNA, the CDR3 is TGCGCCAGCAGCCCTGGACAGGGGGAGCAGTACTTC. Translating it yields CASSPGQGEQYF.

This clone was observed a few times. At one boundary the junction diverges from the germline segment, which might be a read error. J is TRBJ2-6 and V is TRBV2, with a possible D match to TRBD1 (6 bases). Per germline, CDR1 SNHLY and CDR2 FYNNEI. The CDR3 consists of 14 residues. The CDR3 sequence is CASKDSFGANVLTF. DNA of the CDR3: TGTGCCAGCAAGGACAGTTTCGGGGCCAACGTCCTTACTTTC.

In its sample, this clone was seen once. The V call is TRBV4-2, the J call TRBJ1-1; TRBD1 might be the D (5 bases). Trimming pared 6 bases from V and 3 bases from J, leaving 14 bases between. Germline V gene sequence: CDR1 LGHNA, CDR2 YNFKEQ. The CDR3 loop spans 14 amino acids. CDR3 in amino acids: CASRLNIQDTEAFF. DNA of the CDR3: TGTGCCAGCAGATTAAATATACAGGACACTGAAGCTTTCTTT.

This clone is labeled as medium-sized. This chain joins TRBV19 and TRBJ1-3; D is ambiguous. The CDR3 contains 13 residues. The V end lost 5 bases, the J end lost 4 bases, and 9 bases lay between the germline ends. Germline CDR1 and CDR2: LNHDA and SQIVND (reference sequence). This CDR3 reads CASSAGDGNTIYF. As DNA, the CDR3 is TGTGCCAGTAGTGCAGGAGACGGAAACACCATATATTTT.

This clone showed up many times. CDR3 sequence (DNA): TGTGCCAGCAGCGCCCAACAGGGTTGGAATGAAAAACTGTTTTTT. Amino acid sequence: CASSAQQGWNEKLFF. The chain joins TRBV9 to TRBJ1-4, with a tentative D call TRBD1 (6 bases). V dropped 3 bases and J dropped 5 bases, with 14 bases sitting between them. Germline assignment: CDR1 SGDLS and CDR2 YYNGEE. CDR3 length equals 15 residues.

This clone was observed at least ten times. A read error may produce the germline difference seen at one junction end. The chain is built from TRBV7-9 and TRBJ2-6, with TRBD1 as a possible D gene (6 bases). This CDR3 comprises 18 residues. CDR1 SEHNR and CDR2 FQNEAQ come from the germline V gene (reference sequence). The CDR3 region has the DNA TGTGCCAGCGGGGGTCGAGCAGGGGAAGTCTCTGGGGCCAACGTCCTGGCTTTC. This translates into CASGGRAGEVSGANVLAF.

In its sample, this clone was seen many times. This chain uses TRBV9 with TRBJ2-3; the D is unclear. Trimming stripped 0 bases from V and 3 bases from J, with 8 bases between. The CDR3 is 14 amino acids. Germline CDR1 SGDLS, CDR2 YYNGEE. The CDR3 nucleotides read TGTGCCAGCAGCGTAGGGTCTGTTACAGATACGCAGTATTTT. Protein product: CASSVGSVTDTQYF.

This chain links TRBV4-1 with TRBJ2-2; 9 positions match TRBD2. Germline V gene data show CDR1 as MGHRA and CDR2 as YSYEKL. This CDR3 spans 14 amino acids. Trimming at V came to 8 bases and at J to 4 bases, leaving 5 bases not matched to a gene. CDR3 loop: CASSGTSLTGELFF. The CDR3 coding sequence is TGCGCCAGCTCCGGGACTAGCCTCACCGGGGAGCTGTTTTTT.

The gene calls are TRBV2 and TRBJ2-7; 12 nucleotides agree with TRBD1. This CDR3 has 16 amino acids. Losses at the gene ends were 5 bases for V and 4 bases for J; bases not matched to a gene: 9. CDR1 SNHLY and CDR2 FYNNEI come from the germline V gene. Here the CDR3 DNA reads TGTGCCAGCAGTTTTTACCGGGACAGGGGGCTTTACGAGCAGTACTTC. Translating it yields CASSFYRDRGLYEQYF. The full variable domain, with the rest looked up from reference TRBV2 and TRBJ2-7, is EPEVTQTPSHQVTQMGQEVILRCVPISNHLYFYWYRQILGQKVEFLVSFYNNEISEKSEIFDDQFSVERPDGSNFTLKIRSTKLEDSAMYFCASSFYRDRGLYEQYFGPGTRLTVT.

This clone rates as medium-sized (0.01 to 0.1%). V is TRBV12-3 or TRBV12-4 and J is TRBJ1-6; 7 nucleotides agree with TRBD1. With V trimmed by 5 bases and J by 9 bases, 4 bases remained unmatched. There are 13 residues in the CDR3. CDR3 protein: CASSPRDSSPLHF. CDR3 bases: TGTGCCAGCAGTCCCCGGGACAGTTCACCCCTCCACTTT.

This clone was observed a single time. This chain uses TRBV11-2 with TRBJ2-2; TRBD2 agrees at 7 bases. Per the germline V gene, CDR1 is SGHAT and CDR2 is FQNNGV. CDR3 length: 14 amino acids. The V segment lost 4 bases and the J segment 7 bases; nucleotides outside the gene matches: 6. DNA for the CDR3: TGTGCCAGCAGCTCCCCTCGGGGGGTCGGGGAGCTGTTTTTT. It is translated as CASSSPRGVGELFF.

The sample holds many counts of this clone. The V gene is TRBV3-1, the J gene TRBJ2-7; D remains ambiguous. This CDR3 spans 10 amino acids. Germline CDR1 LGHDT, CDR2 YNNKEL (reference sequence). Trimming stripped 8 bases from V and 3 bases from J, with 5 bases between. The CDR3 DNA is TGTGCCAGCGGCAGCTACGAGCAGTACTTC. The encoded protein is CASGSYEQYF.